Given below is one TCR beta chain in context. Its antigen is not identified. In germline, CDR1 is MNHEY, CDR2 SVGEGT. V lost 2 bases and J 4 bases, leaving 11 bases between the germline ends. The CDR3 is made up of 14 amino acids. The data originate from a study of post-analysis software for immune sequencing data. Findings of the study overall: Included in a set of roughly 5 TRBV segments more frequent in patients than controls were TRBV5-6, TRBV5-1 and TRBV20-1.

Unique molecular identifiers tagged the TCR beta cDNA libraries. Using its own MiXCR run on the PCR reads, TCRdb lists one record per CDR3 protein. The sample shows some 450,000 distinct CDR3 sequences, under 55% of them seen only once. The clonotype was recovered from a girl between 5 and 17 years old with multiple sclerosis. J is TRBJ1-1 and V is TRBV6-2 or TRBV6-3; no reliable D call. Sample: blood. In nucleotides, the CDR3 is TGTGCCAGCAGTTACAGAGGGTCCCTCACTGAAGCTTTCTTT. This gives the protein CASSYRGSLTEAFF.